These T cell receptor beta chains were read from a single sample in a study of Graves' ophthalmopathy and Graves' hyperthyroidism. TCRdb independently ran MiXCR on the multiplex PCR reads; one entry per CDR3 protein. The sample has around 670,000 distinct CDR3 sequences, approximately 40% seen once. Material for sequencing was peripheral blood. The receptors were gathered from an adult man with Graves' ophthalmopathy. The conserved cysteine and the conserved F or W are not part of the CDR3 here.

J gene,V gene,CDR3 protein
TRBJ1-5,TRBV19,ASSMIVRGGDSNQPQH
TRBJ1-1,TRBV7-9,ASSSGAGGTEAF
TRBJ1-5,TRBV7-9,ASSPSDLGPSNQPQH
TRBJ1-5,TRBV28,ASSQSSGRSHQPQH
TRBJ1-2,TRBV6-5,ASSLGDRGSYGYT
TRBJ2-5,TRBV7-8,ASSWDGTQY
TRBJ1-2,TRBV29-1,SVEGRGNYGYT
TRBJ1-2,TRBV4-2,ASSPRRDGAVGYT
TRBJ2-7,TRBV10-2,ASHGGNEQY
TRBJ1-5,TRBV19,ASSIASTGRAQH
TRBJ2-7,TRBV29-1,SVEVAVRAGPGEQY
TRBJ1-4,TRBV25-1,ASSVDRTNEKLF
TRBJ2-5,TRBV6-5,ASSYSNLAGETQY
TRBJ2-5,TRBV7-3,ASSLAQAPPY
TRBJ1-4,TRBV7-6,ASSLSLAANEKLF
TRBJ2-7,TRBV7-9,ASSPPLTGIGDEQY
TRBJ2-6,TRBV7-9,ASSKDRVSGANVLT
TRBJ2-7,TRBV7-9,ASSFFAGAEQY
TRBJ2-5,TRBV25-1,ASSATSGEETQY
TRBJ2-7,TRBV20-1,SAKFRGVHGGQY
TRBJ2-5,TRBV7-9,ASSVGGGGVGGETQY
TRBJ2-6,TRBV12-3/TRBV12-4,VTQSGANVLT
TRBJ1-1,TRBV2,ASSEVSGAKAF
TRBJ1-1,TRBV12-3/TRBV12-4,ASRGTNRGTEAF
TRBJ1-2,TRBV5-4,ASRFSVYGYT
TRBJ2-7,TRBV10-3,ASRGGQGNSYEQY
TRBJ2-2,TRBV2,ASSDTGTGYNGELF
TRBJ1-1,TRBV7-2,ASSLAQRAEAF
TRBJ2-2,TRBV25-1,ASNPGGHANTGELF
TRBJ2-2,TRBV10-1,ASGAGSTGELS
TRBJ2-7,TRBV7-2,ASTITGTGGHEQY
TRBJ2-2,TRBV25-1,ASSDHANTGELF
TRBJ1-1,TRBV10-3,AISLGTRSRDTEAF
TRBJ2-7,TRBV7-2,ASSNSGTGGYEQY
TRBJ1-4,TRBV15,ATSRRTPSEKLF
TRBJ2-7,TRBV7-3,ASSAGTGRSYEQY
TRBJ2-7,TRBV7-9,ASSLAVGYAPGEQY
TRBJ2-7,TRBV2,ASSYRGAEQY
TRBJ2-5,TRBV7-2,ASSSGGLAGETQY
TRBJ1-3,TRBV20-1,SAETVFSGNTIY
TRBJ1-2,TRBV25-1,ASSASGQGYGYT
TRBJ2-7,TRBV20-1,SARTLYEQY
TRBJ2-5,TRBV7-7,ASRKTGQETQY
TRBJ2-5,TRBV2,ASKEMGAARQETQY
TRBJ2-5,TRBV25-1,ASSLIGRNQEIQY
TRBJ2-5,TRBV7-9,ASSVRLAGGEETQY
TRBJ2-5,TRBV25-1,AIGLAGVGETQY
TRBJ1-1,TRBV5-1,ASSQGPGPTNTEAF
TRBJ1-1,TRBV7-9,ASSPLGQGRAEAF
TRBJ1-3,TRBV7-9,ASSLETAGNTIY
TRBJ2-7,TRBV2,ASISGDYEQY
TRBJ2-5,TRBV20-1,SARTVMETQY
TRBJ1-2,TRBV25-1,ASSSQHLGYT